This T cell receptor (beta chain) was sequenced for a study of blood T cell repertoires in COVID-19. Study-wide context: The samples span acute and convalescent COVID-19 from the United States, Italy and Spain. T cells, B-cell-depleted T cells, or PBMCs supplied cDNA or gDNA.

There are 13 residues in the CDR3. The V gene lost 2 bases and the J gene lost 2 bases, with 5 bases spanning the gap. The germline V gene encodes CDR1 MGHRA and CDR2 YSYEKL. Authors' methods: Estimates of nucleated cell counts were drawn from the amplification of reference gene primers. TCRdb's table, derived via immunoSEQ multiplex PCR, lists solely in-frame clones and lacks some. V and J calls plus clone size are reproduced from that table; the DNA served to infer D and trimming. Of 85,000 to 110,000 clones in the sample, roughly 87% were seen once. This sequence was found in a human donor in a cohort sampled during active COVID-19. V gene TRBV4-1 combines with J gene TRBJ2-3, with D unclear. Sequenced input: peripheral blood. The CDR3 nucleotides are TGCGCCAGCAGCCAATCTTCCACAGATACGCAGTATTTT. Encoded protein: CASSQSSTDTQYF.